The entry below gives a single T cell receptor beta chain sequence along with its context. Antigen unknown. This entry belongs to a study of OX40 agonist ivuxolimab in advanced cancers. Overall study: An agonistic anti-OX40 (CD134) antibody, ivuxolimab, was used to treat the patients. Patients were infused with ivuxolimab every 2 weeks at 0.01 to 10 mg/kg.

This CDR3 is 14 amino acids long. In germline, CDR1 is SGHDT, CDR2 YYEEEE. Trimming took 0 bases from V and 6 from J; bases not matched to a gene: 4. Study results and caveats: Also present in some nonresponders was a low level of normalized T-cell clonal expansion. Partial responders treated at 0.1-3.0 mg/kg exhibited clonal expansion among the lowest measured.

Only in-frame clones appear in the TCRdb table, and some are missing; sequencing was by immunoSEQ multiplex PCR. The sample has fewer than 120,000 clones, over 85% seen once; the top ten hold 0.27%. The input for sequencing was CD4+ or CD8+ T cells sorted from blood, taken in a trial of the OX40 agonist ivuxolimab. This sequence originates from an adult with an advanced solid tumor such as melanoma, head and neck, liver or kidney cancer. This chain joins TRBV5-6 and TRBJ2-3, with 7 bases lining up with TRBD2. The CDR3, as DNA: TGTGCCAGCAGCTTGGTGCGGGAGACTGATACGCAGTATTTT. Its protein product is CASSLVRETDTQYF.